Shown below are 22 T cell receptor beta chains from a single sample sequenced in a study of cytomegalovirus exposure and HLA in healthy donors. TCRdb's copy holds only in-frame clones and misses some; the assay was immunoSEQ multiplex PCR. The table shows 150,000 to 180,000 clones, with around 84% occurring only once. The sequenced sample consisted of PBMCs. The receptors were sampled from a human donor in good health.

V usage is TRBV28 and J usage is TRBJ1-2, with TRBD1 matching over 7 bases. The CDR3 totals 12 residues. After removal of 6 bases from V and 5 bases from J, the junction contained 3 bases not matched to a gene. CDR1 and CDR2 (germline): MDHEN, SYDVKM. CDR3: CASSSGQYGYTF. The DNA of the CDR3 is TGTGCCAGCAGCTCGGGACAGTATGGCTACACCTTC.

This chain connects TRBV5-5 to TRBJ2-7, with 9 bases identical to TRBD1. This CDR3 is built from 17 residues. CDR1 and CDR2 from the germline V gene are SGHKS and YYEKEE (reference sequence). The V and J ends lost 4 bases and 5 bases, in that order; junction bases with no gene match: 16. CDR3 loop: CASSLLFSGTGYHEQYF. CDR3 coding DNA: TGTGCCAGCAGCCTGCTCTTCTCCGGGACAGGGTACCACGAGCAGTACTTC.

The chain uses TRBV25-1 and TRBJ2-5; possibly TRBD1 for D (5 bases). The CDR3 is 14 amino acids. The V end was cut by 2 bases, the J end by 4 bases, with 11 bases between. The germline gives CDR1 MGHDK, CDR2 SYGVNS. CDR3 sequence: CASSEAAGIETQYF. CDR3 DNA: TGTGCCAGCAGTGAAGCTGCAGGGATAGAGACCCAGTACTTC.

J is TRBJ2-7 and V is TRBV5-1, with a weak D call TRBD2 (5 bases). CDR3 length: 12 amino acids. Germline V gene sequence: CDR1 SGHRS, CDR2 YFSETQ. Deletions cut 7 bases from V and 5 bases from J, with 13 bases between. CDR3 residues: CASQRGSNEQYF. CDR3 in DNA: TGCGCCAGCCAAAGAGGGAGTAACGAGCAGTACTTC.

The chain links TRBV7-6 to TRBJ2-3, with D tentatively TRBD1 (6 bases). The CDR3 is 17 amino acids. V dropped 5 bases and J dropped 0 bases, with 18 bases sitting between them. Germline-derived CDR1 and CDR2 are SGHVS and FNYEAQ. DNA for the CDR3: TGTGCCAGCAGCCGCGGCCGAGGACAGTCTAGCACAGATACGCAGTATTTT. Amino acid sequence: CASSRGRGQSSTDTQYF. Variable domain in full (rest from reference TRBV7-6 and TRBJ2-3): GAGVSQSPRYKVTKRGQDVALRCDPISGHVSLYWYRQALGQGPEFLTYFNYEAQQDKSGLPNDRFSAERPEGSISTLTIQRTEQRDSAMYRCASSRGRGQSSTDTQYFGPGTRLTVL.

The chain combines TRBV30 with TRBJ2-1, with 12 nucleotides matching TRBD2. J gave up 8 bases and V 4 bases, and 6 bases lay outside the gene matches. There are 14 residues in the CDR3. Germline V gene sequence: CDR1 GTSNPN, CDR2 SVGIG (reference sequence). The CDR3: CAWMGTSGLHEQFF. CDR3 bases: TGTGCCTGGATGGGGACTAGCGGGCTACATGAGCAGTTCTTC. Full variable domain (remainder filled in from reference TRBV30 and TRBJ2-1): SQTIHQWPATLVQPVGSPLSLECTVEGTSNPNLYWYRQAAGRGLQLLFYSVGIGQISSEVPQNLSASRPQDRQFILSSKKLLLSDSGFYLCAWMGTSGLHEQFFGPGTRLTVL.

The J gene is TRBJ1-2, the V gene TRBV5-1; 9 nucleotides agree with TRBD1. The CDR3 length is 15 residues. Germline V CDR1 and CDR2: SGHRS, YFSETQ. Losses at the gene ends were 0 bases for V and 8 bases for J; bases not matched to a gene: 8. In nucleotides, the CDR3 is TGCGCCAGCAGCTTGGAGGGGACAGGGTTTGGAGGCTACACCTTC. It translates to CASSLEGTGFGGYTF.

The V gene is TRBV7-3, the J gene TRBJ2-3, with D possibly matching TRBD1 (5 bases). The germline gives CDR1 SGHTA, CDR2 FQGTGA. Trimming removed 2 bases at V and 6 bases at J, with 12 bases between. CDR3 size: 14 residues. The CDR3 DNA is TGTGCCAGCAGCTTAGGTCTAACAGGCGATACGCAGTATTTT. Translated, it gives CASSLGLTGDTQYF.

This rearrangement joins TRBV10-3 to TRBJ2-5, with TRBD2 matching over 8 bases. V dropped 10 bases and J dropped 6; count of bases not matched to a gene: 16. This CDR3 comprises 15 residues. Germline V gene data show CDR1 as ENHRY and CDR2 as SYGVKD. The CDR3 DNA reads as TGTGCCACCACAGGTGGCGGGGGGCTTTCCCAGACCCAGTACTTC. Its translation: CATTGGGGLSQTQYF.

The V and J genes are TRBV5-1 and TRBJ2-7; 14 positions match TRBD2. The CDR3 runs to 14 residues. Germline V gives CDR1 SGHRS, CDR2 YFSETQ. The V segment lost 5 bases and the J segment 7 bases; nucleotides outside the gene matches: 5. The CDR3 DNA is TGCGCCAGCAGGGGACTAGCGGGAGTGTGGGAGCAGTACTTC. It encodes CASRGLAGVWEQYF.

The rearrangement links TRBV28 to TRBJ1-2; D may be TRBD1 (5 bases). This CDR3 is built from 17 residues. The V and J ends lost 6 bases and 1 base respectively, with 21 bases between them. Germline V gene sequence: CDR1 MDHEN, CDR2 SYDVKM. The CDR3 nucleotides are TGTGCCAGCAGCCTCGATAGATGGGGGACTAATAACTATGGCTACACCTTC. Residues: CASSLDRWGTNNYGYTF.

The chain employs TRBV27 and TRBJ2-1, with TRBD2 matching over 8 bases. Germline CDR1 MNHEY, CDR2 SMNVEV (reference sequence). V lost 5 bases to trimming and J lost 5 bases; unmatched junction nucleotides: 17. CDR3 length: 18 amino acids. This CDR3 reads CASSLLPGDSGIDNEQFF. As DNA, the CDR3 is TGTGCCAGCAGTCTACTTCCAGGGGATAGCGGGATCGACAATGAGCAGTTCTTC.

J is TRBJ2-5 and V is TRBV11-2, with 10 positions matching TRBD2. CDR3 length: 19 amino acids. The V segment lost 0 bases and the J segment 4 bases; nucleotides outside the gene matches: 14. CDR1 is SGHAT and CDR2 is FQNNGV in the germline V gene. CDR3 region: CASSLDRGAGGPGRETQYF. DNA of the CDR3: TGTGCCAGCAGCTTAGATCGGGGAGCGGGAGGGCCGGGTCGAGAGACCCAGTACTTC.

The CDR3 loop reads CASSPGQADNQPQHF. CDR3 bases: TGTGCCAGCAGCCCCGGACAGGCCGACAATCAGCCCCAGCATTTT. The chain links TRBV2 to TRBJ1-5; 7 bases are a match to TRBD1. The junction had 8 bases not matched to a gene; V was cut back by 6 bases and J by 3 bases. Germline-derived CDR1 and CDR2 are SNHLY and FYNNEI. The CDR3 consists of 15 residues. Full variable domain (missing parts from reference TRBV2 and TRBJ1-5): EPEVTQTPSHQVTQMGQEVILRCVPISNHLYFYWYRQILGQKVEFLVSFYNNEISEKSEIFDDQFSVERPDGSNFTLKIRSTKLEDSAMYFCASSPGQADNQPQHFGDGTRLSIL.

The chain links TRBV14 to TRBJ1-1, with 7 bases lining up with TRBD1. The CDR3 has 16 residues. The V gene end was trimmed by 2 bases and the J gene end by 4 bases; junction bases not matched to a gene: 10. In germline, CDR1 is SGHDN, CDR2 FVKESK. CDR3 protein: CASSQKSPGQSTEAFF. CDR3 in DNA: TGTGCCAGCAGCCAAAAATCACCGGGACAGAGCACTGAAGCTTTCTTT.

V usage is TRBV18 and J usage is TRBJ2-7; possible D gene TRBD2, 6 bases. This CDR3 contains 15 residues. V was cut by 5 bases and J by 6 bases, with 20 bases left in between. Germline V gene sequence: CDR1 KGHSH, CDR2 LQKENI. CDR3 residues: CASSTRPGDSFEQYF. The CDR3, as DNA: TGTGCCAGCTCAACTCGACCGGGGGATTCGTTCGAGCAGTACTTC.

The chain combines TRBV6-6 with TRBJ2-2, with D uncertain. Germline V gene lookup returns CDR1 MNHNY and CDR2 SVGAGI (reference sequence). Trimming shortened V by 2 bases and J by 4 bases, and 14 bases separated the two germline ends. CDR3 length: 16 residues. The CDR3 DNA sequence: TGTGCCAGCAGTTACGCGATAAAGTCCGTCACCGGGGAGCTGTTTTTT. Translated, it gives CASSYAIKSVTGELFF.

J is TRBJ1-1 and V is TRBV11-3; D possibly corresponds to TRBD1 (6 bases). Looked up from germline, CDR1 is SGHNT and CDR2 is YENEEA. This CDR3 is built from 14 residues. Trimming pared 1 base from V and 5 bases from J, leaving 11 bases between. The CDR3 protein is CASSLGGRRTEAFF. The CDR3 DNA is TGTGCCAGCAGCTTAGGGGGGCGAAGGACTGAAGCTTTCTTT. The complete variable domain, with remaining parts taken from reference TRBV11-3 and TRBJ1-1, reads EAGVVQSPRYKIIEKKQPVAFWCNPISGHNTLYWYLQNLGQGPELLIRYENEEAVDDSQLPKDRFSAERLKGVDSTLKIQPAELGDSAVYLCASSLGGRRTEAFFGQGTRLTVV.

The rearrangement uses TRBV5-1 and TRBJ1-1; a weak D match, TRBD1 (6 bases). Per germline, CDR1 SGHRS and CDR2 YFSETQ. V dropped 4 bases and J dropped 1 base, with 8 bases sitting between them. The CDR3 runs to 13 residues. The DNA of the CDR3 is TGCGCCAGCAGCGTGACAGGGAACACTGAAGCTTTCTTT. Protein product: CASSVTGNTEAFF.

The chain employs TRBV19 and TRBJ1-3; 10 bases match TRBD1. CDR3 length equals 18 residues. The germline V gene encodes CDR1 LNHDA and CDR2 SQIVND (reference sequence). V lost 5 bases, J lost 0 bases, and 10 bases stayed unmatched. The chain's CDR3 is CASSLQLWDRGSGNTIYF. The CDR3 DNA reads as TGTGCCAGTAGTCTCCAACTTTGGGACAGGGGCTCTGGAAACACCATATATTTT.

This clone was seen only once. This rearrangement joins TRBV6-5 to TRBJ2-7; 14 bases line up with TRBD2. Trimming took 4 bases from V and 4 from J; bases not matched to a gene: 6. The CDR3 is 16 residues long. Germline lookup yields CDR1 MNHEY and CDR2 SVGAGI. The CDR3 DNA reads TGTGCCAGCAGTTCCTTGGGACTAGCGGGAGAATACGAGCAGTACTTC. Protein product: CASSSLGLAGEYEQYF.

The chain has TRBV7-3 and TRBJ2-3; D uncertain. From germline, CDR1 is SGHTA and CDR2 FQGTGA. The V and J ends lost 5 bases and 1 base respectively, with 7 bases between them. The CDR3 covers 13 residues. The CDR3 region is CASSRERTDTQYF. For the CDR3, the DNA is TGTGCCAGCAGCAGAGAACGCACAGATACGCAGTATTTT.